This TCR beta chain derives from a study of blood T cell repertoires in COVID-19. For the study at large: PBMCs, B-cell-depleted T cells, or T cells were the source of the cDNA or gDNA that made up the material.

Clinical histories supplied by participants themselves formed the basis of cohort assignment. Resolution of symptoms, clearance, or two negative PCRs was present in recovered Cohort 3 donors. Authors' processing steps: Estimated nucleated cell counts came from reference gene primer amplification. Sequencing was performed with immunoSEQ multiplex PCR; in TCRdb, only in-frame clones are kept and a portion is missing. The V and J calls and clone size were taken over from that table, and D and trimming were inferred from the DNA. The sample contains over 350,000 clones, 88% of which appear only once. The V end was cut by 0 bases, the J end by 1 base, with 5 bases between. This CDR3 has 14 residues. CDR1 SGHTS and CDR2 YDEGEE come from the germline V gene.

This chain connects TRBV5-8 to TRBJ1-5, with unresolved D. This TCR was recovered from a woman aged 18-35 years who had recovered from COVID-19. The specimen sequenced was PBMCs or T cells enriched from blood (not recorded which). Here the CDR3 reads CASSLGGSNQPQHF. CDR3 in DNA: TGTGCCAGCAGCTTGGGAGGGAGCAATCAGCCCCAGCATTTT.